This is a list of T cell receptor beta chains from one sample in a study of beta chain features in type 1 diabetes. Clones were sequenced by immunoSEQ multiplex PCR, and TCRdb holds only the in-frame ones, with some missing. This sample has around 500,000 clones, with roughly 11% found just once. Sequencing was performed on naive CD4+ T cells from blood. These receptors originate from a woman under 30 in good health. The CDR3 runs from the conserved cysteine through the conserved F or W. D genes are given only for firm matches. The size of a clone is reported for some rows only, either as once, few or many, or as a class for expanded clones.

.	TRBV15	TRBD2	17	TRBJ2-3	CATSRDRLAGSSDTQYF	TGTGCCACCAGCAGAGATAGACTAGCGGGTAGTTCAGATACGCAGTATTTT
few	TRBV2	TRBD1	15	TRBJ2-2	CASSEQGAVAGELFF	TGTGCCAGCAGTGAACAGGGGGCCGTGGCCGGGGAGCTGTTTTTT
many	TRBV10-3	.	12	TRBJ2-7	CAISEQGYEQYF	TGTGCCATCAGTGAACAGGGCTACGAGCAGTACTTC
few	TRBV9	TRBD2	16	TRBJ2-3	CASSTSAGTSVDTQYF	TGTGCCAGCAGCACATCTGCGGGGACTAGCGTAGATACGCAGTATTTT
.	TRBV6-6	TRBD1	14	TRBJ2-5	CASTQIQGKETQYF	TGTGCCAGCACCCAAATACAGGGGAAGGAGACCCAGTACTTC
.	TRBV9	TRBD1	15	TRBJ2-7	CASSPRQGSIGGQYF	TGTGCCAGCAGCCCGAGACAGGGGAGTATCGGGGGGCAGTACTTC
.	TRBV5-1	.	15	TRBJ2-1	CASSGAGQIYNEQFF	TGCGCCAGCAGCGGAGCGGGACAGATATACAATGAGCAGTTCTTC
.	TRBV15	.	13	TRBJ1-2	CATSVDKGRGYTF	TGTGCCACCAGCGTAGATAAGGGACGCGGCTACACCTTC
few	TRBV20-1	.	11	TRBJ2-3	CSARATDTQYF	TGCAGTGCTAGAGCTACAGATACGCAGTATTTT
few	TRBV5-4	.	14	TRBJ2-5	CASSSGQIKETQYF	TGTGCCAGCAGCTCAGGACAGATAAAAGAGACCCAGTACTTC
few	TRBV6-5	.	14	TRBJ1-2	CASREHRATGGYTF	TGTGCCAGCAGAGAACACAGGGCTACCGGCGGCTACACCTTC
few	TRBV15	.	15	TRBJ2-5	CATSPRGEGFETQYF	TGTGCCACCAGCCCCCGGGGCGAGGGGTTTGAGACCCAGTACTTC
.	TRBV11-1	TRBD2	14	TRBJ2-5	CASSGRGGVETQYF	TGTGCCAGCAGCGGCCGCGGGGGAGTAGAGACCCAGTACTTC
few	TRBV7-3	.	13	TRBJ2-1	CASSFNRDNEQFF	TGTGCCAGCAGCTTCAACAGGGACAATGAGCAGTTCTTC
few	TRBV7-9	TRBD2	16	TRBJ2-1	CASRQTSGRAYNEQFF	TGTGCCAGCAGACAGACTAGCGGGCGCGCCTACAATGAGCAGTTCTTC
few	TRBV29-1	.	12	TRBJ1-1	CSVEDMRVGAFF	TGCAGCGTTGAAGATATGAGGGTGGGGGCTTTCTTT
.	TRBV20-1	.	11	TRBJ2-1	CSAPDYNEQFF	TGCAGTGCACCGGACTACAATGAGCAGTTCTTC
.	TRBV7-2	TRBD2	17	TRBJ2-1	CASSPRLAGPSYNEQFF	TGTGCCAGCAGCCCCCGACTAGCGGGGCCCTCCTACAATGAGCAGTTCTTC
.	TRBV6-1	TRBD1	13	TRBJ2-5	CASRRGLAETQYF	TGTGCCAGCAGGAGGGGGCTTGCAGAGACCCAGTACTTC
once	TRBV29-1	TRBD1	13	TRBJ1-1	CSGGLGQYTEAFF	TGCAGCGGGGGACTGGGACAGTACACTGAAGCTTTCTTT
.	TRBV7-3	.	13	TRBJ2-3	CASSLLGTDTQYF	TGTGCCAGCAGCTTATTAGGCACAGATACGCAGTATTTT
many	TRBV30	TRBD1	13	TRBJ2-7	CALDDRGTYEQYF	TGTGCCTTGGATGACAGGGGAACCTACGAGCAGTACTTC
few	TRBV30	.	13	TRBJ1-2	CAWSWGRHLGYTF	TGTGCCTGGAGTTGGGGACGGCATCTCGGCTACACCTTC
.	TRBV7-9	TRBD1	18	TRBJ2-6	CASREDRGLEYGANVLTF	TGTGCCAGCAGGGAGGACAGGGGCCTTGAGTATGGGGCCAACGTCCTGACTTTC
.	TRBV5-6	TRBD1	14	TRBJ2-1	CASSFEGQSNEQFF	TGTGCCAGCAGCTTCGAGGGACAGTCAAATGAGCAGTTCTTC
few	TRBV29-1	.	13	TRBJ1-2	CSVDDWEGDGYTF	TGCAGCGTTGACGACTGGGAGGGAGATGGCTACACCTTC
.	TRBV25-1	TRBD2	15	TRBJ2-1	CASSEQGGDYNEQFF	TGTGCCAGCAGTGAACAGGGAGGGGACTACAATGAGCAGTTCTTC
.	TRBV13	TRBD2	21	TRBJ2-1	CASSYFPSSGIKRIRYNEQFF	TGTGCCAGCAGTTATTTCCCCTCTAGCGGGATCAAAAGGATTCGCTACAATGAGCAGTTCTTC
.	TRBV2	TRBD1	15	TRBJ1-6	CASSGDRGYNSPLHF	TGTGCCAGCAGTGGGGACAGGGGGTATAATTCACCCCTCCACTTT
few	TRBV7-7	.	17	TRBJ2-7	CASSLGYHSLGSYEQYF	TGTGCTAGCAGCTTGGGGTACCACTCACTTGGCTCCTACGAGCAGTACTTC
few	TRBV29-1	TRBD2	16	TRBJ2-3	CSVESGLAGEVDTQYF	TGCAGCGTTGAAAGCGGACTAGCGGGAGAGGTGGATACGCAGTATTTT
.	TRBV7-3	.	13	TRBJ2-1	CASSPKGGNEQFF	TGTGCCAGCAGCCCCAAGGGCGGGAATGAGCAGTTCTTC
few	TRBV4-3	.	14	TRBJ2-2	CASSQGSFSGELFF	TGCGCCAGCAGCCAAGGGTCGTTCTCCGGGGAGCTGTTTTTT
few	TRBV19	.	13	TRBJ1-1	CASLQFRGAEAFF	TGTGCCAGTTTGCAATTTCGCGGGGCTGAAGCTTTCTTT
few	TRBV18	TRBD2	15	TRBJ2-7	CASSSRTSADYEQYF	TGTGCCAGCTCATCACGGACTAGCGCAGATTACGAGCAGTACTTC
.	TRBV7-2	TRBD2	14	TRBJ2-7	CASSHSGRGYEQYF	TGTGCCAGCAGCCATAGCGGGAGAGGCTACGAGCAGTACTTC
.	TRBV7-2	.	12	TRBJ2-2	CASRTGTGELFF	TGTGCCAGCAGGACGGGGACCGGGGAGCTGTTTTTT